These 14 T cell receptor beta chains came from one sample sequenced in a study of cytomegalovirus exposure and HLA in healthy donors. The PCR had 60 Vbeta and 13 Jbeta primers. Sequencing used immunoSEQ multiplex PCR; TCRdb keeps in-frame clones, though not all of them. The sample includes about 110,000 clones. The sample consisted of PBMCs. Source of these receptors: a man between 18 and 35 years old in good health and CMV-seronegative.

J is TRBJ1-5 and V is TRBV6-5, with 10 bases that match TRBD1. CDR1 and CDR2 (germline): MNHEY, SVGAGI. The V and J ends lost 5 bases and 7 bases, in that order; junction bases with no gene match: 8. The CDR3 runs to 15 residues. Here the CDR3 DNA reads TGTGCCAGCAGTCTCGGACAGGGGGTAGGGCAGCCCCAGCATTTT. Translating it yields CASSLGQGVGQPQHF.

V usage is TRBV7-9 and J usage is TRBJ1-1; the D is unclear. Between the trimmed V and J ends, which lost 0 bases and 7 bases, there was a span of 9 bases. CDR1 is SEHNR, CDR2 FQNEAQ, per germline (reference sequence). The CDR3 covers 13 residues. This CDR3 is CASSLAVTGEAFF. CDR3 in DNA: TGTGCCAGCAGCTTAGCCGTAACCGGTGAAGCTTTCTTT.

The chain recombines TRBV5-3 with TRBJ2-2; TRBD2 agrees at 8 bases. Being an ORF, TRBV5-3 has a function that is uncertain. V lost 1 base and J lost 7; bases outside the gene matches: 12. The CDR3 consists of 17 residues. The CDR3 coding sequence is TGTGCCAGAAGCTTGAAAATAGCGGGAAGTCTCGTCGGGGAGCTGTTTTTT. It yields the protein CARSLKIAGSLVGELFF.

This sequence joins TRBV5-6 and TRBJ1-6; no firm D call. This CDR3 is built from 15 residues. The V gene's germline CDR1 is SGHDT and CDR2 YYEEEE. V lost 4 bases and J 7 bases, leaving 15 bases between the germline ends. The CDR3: CASSRGRLTNSPLHF. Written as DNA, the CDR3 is TGTGCCAGCAGCCGCGGAAGGCTTACGAATTCACCCCTCCACTTT.

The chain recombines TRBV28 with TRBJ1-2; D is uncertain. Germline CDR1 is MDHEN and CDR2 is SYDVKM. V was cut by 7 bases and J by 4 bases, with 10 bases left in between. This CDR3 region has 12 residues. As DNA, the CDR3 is TGTGCCAGCAACCAGGCCCTCTATGGCTACACCTTC. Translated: CASNQALYGYTF.

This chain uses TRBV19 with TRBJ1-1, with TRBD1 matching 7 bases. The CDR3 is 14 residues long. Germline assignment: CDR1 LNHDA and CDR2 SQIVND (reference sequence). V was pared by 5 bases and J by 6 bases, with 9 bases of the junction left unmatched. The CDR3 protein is CASSGQVTSSEAFF. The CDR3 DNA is TGTGCCAGTAGTGGACAGGTAACGAGTTCTGAAGCTTTCTTT.

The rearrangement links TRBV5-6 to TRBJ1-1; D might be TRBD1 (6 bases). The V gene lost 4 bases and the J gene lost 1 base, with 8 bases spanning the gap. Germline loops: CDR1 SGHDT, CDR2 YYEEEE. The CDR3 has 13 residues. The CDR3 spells CASSRDTNTEAFF. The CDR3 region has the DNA TGTGCCAGCAGCAGGGACACGAACACTGAAGCTTTCTTT. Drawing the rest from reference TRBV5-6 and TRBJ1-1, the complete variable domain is DAGVTQSPTHLIKTRGQQVTLRCSPKSGHDTVSWYQQALGQGPQFIFQYYEEEERQRGNFPDRFSGHQFPNYSSELNVNALLLGDSALYLCASSRDTNTEAFFGQGTRLTVV.

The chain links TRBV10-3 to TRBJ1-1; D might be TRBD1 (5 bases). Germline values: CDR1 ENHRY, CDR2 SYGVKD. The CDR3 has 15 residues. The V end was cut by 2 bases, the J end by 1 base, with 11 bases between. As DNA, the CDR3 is TGTGCCATCAGTGAGGACAATGGACAGAACACTGAAGCTTTCTTT. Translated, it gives CAISEDNGQNTEAFF.

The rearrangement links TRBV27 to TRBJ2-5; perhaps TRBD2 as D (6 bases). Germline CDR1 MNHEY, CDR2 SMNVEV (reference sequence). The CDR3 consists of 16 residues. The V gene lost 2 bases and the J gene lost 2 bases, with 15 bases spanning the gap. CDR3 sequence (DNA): TGTGCCAGCAGTTTAAGCCGACTAGTACCACAAGAGACCCAGTACTTC. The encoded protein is CASSLSRLVPQETQYF.

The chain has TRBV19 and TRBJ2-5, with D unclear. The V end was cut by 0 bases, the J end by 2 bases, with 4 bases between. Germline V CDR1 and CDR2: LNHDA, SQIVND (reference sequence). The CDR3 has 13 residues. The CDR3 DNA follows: TGTGCCAGTAGTATAGACAGGCAAGAGACCCAGTACTTC. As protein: CASSIDRQETQYF.

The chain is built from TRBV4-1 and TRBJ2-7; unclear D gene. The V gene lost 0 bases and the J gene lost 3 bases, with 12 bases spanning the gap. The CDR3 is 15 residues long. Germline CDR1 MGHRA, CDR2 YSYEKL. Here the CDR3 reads CASSQEGGRYYEQYF. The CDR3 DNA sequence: TGCGCCAGCAGCCAAGAAGGTGGGCGTTACTACGAGCAGTACTTC.

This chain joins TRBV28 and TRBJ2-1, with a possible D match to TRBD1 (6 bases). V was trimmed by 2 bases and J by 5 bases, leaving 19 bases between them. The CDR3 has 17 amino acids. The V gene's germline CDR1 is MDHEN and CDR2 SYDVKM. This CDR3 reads CASSLRQGRVYDNEQFF. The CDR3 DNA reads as TGTGCCAGCAGTTTAAGGCAGGGGCGGGTTTATGACAATGAGCAGTTCTTC.

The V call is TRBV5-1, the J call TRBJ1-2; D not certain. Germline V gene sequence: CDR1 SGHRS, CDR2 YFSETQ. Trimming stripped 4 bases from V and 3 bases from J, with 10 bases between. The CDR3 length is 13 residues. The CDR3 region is CASSRDGDYGYTF. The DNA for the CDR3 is TGCGCCAGCAGCCGTGACGGAGACTATGGCTACACCTTC. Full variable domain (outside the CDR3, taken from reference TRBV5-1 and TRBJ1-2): KAGVTQTPRYLIKTRGQQVTLSCSPISGHRSVSWYQQTPGQGLQFLFEYFSETQRNKGNFPGRFSGRQFSNSRSEMNVSTLELGDSALYLCASSRDGDYGYTFGSGTRLTVV.

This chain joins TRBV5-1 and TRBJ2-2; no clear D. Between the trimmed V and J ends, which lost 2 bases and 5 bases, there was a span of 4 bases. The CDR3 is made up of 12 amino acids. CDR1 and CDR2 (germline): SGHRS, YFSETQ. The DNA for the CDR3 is TGCGCCAGCAGCTTCCCAACCGGGGAGCTGTTTTTT. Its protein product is CASSFPTGELFF.